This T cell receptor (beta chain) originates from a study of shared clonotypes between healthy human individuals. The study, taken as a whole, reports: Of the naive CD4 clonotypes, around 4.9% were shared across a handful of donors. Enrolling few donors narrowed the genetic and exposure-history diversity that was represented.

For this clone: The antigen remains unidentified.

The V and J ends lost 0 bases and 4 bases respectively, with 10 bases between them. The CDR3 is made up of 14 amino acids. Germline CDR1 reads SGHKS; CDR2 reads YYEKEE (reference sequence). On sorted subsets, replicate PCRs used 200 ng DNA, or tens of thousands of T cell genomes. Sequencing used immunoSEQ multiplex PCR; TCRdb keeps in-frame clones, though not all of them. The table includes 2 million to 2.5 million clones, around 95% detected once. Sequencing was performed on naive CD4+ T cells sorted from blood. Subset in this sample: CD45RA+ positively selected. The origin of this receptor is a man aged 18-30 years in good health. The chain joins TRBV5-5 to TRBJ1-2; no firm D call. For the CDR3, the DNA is TGTGCCAGCAGCTTGGATACCGCTAGCTATGGCTACACCTTC. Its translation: CASSLDTASYGYTF.